A single sample is the source of the 5 T cell receptor beta chains below, sequenced in a study of HIV-infected patients and healthy controls. MiXCR, run by TCRdb on the 5' RACE reads, gives a single entry per CDR3 protein. The profile shows about 67,000 distinct CDR3 sequences, around 17% of them singletons. Sequencing used CD4+ T cells from blood. These receptors came from a human donor in good health.

This clonotype was observed a few times. The V gene is TRBV19, the J gene TRBJ2-7; D is undetermined. The length of the CDR3 is 14 residues. V lost 3 bases and J 5 bases, leaving 14 bases between the germline ends. Germline values: CDR1 LNHDA, CDR2 SQIVND (reference sequence). The CDR3 reads CASSITWQRNEQYF. As DNA, the CDR3 is TGTGCCAGTAGTATCACCTGGCAGAGAAACGAGCAGTACTTC.

This clonotype has a handful of counts. The CDR3 reads CASSQARTANYGYTF. The CDR3 bases are TGTGCCAGCAGCCAAGCCCGGACGGCTAACTATGGCTACACCTTC. The chain couples TRBV14 to TRBJ1-2, with unresolved D. This CDR3 is built from 15 residues. The germline V gene has CDR1 SGHDN and CDR2 FVKESK. With 1 base removed from V and 0 bases from J, the gap between germline ends came to 9 bases.

The gene calls are TRBV20-1 and TRBJ2-1, with D perhaps matching TRBD1 (7 bases). Germline V gene lookup returns CDR1 DFQATT and CDR2 SNEGSKA (reference sequence). This CDR3 has 14 amino acids. The V gene lost 6 bases and the J gene lost 3 bases, with 15 bases spanning the gap. This chain's CDR3 is CSAPSGGNYNEQFF. CDR3 nucleotide sequence: TGCAGTGCCCCCTCAGGGGGGAACTACAATGAGCAGTTCTTC.

In its sample, this clonotype was seen a few times. This chain uses TRBV14 with TRBJ2-6; the D is unclear. The CDR3 is 18 amino acids. In germline, CDR1 is SGHDN, CDR2 FVKESK. V lost 1 base and J 0 bases, leaving 13 bases between the germline ends. The CDR3 spells CASSQGRSKISGANVLTF. The CDR3 nucleotides read TGTGCCAGCAGCCAAGGACGTAGTAAAATCTCTGGGGCCAACGTCCTGACTTTC. The full variable domain, in which reference TRBV14 and TRBJ2-6 provide the parts outside the CDR3, is EAGVTQFPSHSVIEKGQTVTLRCDPISGHDNLYWYRRVMGKEIKFLLHFVKESKQDESGMPNNRFLAERTGGTYSTLKVQPAELEDSGVYFCASSQGRSKISGANVLTFGAGSRLTVL.

The chain joins TRBV7-2 to TRBJ2-3; D is possibly TRBD1 (5 bases). V lost 3 bases and J lost 4, with 8 bases in between. The CDR3 loop spans 13 amino acids. CDR1 and CDR2 from the germline V gene are SGHTA and FQGNSA. CDR3 coding DNA: TGTGCCAGCAGCTTCCTGGGGCCAGATACGCAGTATTTT. Translating gives CASSFLGPDTQYF.